Following are 15 T cell receptor beta chains from one sample sequenced in a study of cytomegalovirus exposure and HLA in healthy donors. The PCR used 60 Vbeta and 13 Jbeta primers. Libraries were prepared by immunoSEQ multiplex PCR; TCRdb keeps only in-frame clonotypes and omits some of them. The sample records 98,000 or so clones, over 60% being singletons. Sequenced: PBMCs. Receptors originate from a human donor in good health.

This sequence joins TRBV7-8 and TRBJ1-2; D is ambiguous. V was cut by 6 bases and J by 3 bases, with 11 bases left in between. The CDR3 extends over 13 amino acids. Germline V gene sequence: CDR1 SGHVS, CDR2 FQNEAQ. CDR3 in DNA: TGTGCCAGCAGTATAGAAGAGGACTATGGCTACACCTTC. Its translation: CASSIEEDYGYTF.

The genes are TRBV7-9 and TRBJ1-3; 11 nucleotides line up with TRBD1. The germline V gene has CDR1 SEHNR and CDR2 FQNEAQ (reference sequence). The V segment lost 2 bases and the J segment 4 bases; nucleotides outside the gene matches: 7. The CDR3 runs 17 residues. The CDR3: CASSLPSGTGGGNTIYF. The CDR3 region has the DNA TGTGCCAGCAGCTTACCCTCCGGGACAGGGGGAGGAAACACCATATATTTT.

This chain connects TRBV7-2 to TRBJ1-1; a weak D match, TRBD1 (6 bases). The CDR3 runs to 14 residues. Germline CDR1 SGHTA, CDR2 FQGNSA. Between the trimmed V and J ends, which lost 5 bases and 4 bases, there was a span of 14 bases. The DNA of the CDR3 is TGTGCCAGCAGCCCGGTAGGGGGAGCCACTGAAGCTTTCTTT. The encoded protein is CASSPVGGATEAFF.

The V and J genes are TRBV10-2 and TRBJ2-3, with TRBD2 matching over 9 bases. Per the germline V gene, CDR1 is WSHSY and CDR2 is SAAADI. V shed 3 bases and J 4 bases; nucleotides not matched to a gene: 5. The CDR3 length is 15 residues. The CDR3 DNA is TGCGCCAGCAGTGAAATAGCGGGAGTGGCAGATACGCAGTATTTT. It is translated as CASSEIAGVADTQYF.

The chain recombines TRBV14 with TRBJ2-7; D unclear. The CDR3 is 13 amino acids. V was clipped by 1 base and J by 5 bases, with 9 bases between them. CDR1 is SGHDN and CDR2 is FVKESK in the germline V gene. CDR3 amino acids: CASSQVRGNEQYF. The DNA for the CDR3 is TGTGCCAGCAGCCAAGTGCGAGGCAACGAGCAGTACTTC.

This clone was observed a handful of times. The rearrangement joins TRBV30 to TRBJ1-2; 10 bases agree with TRBD1. The V and J ends lost 4 bases and 8 bases, in that order; junction bases with no gene match: 10. The CDR3 spans 14 residues. The V gene's germline CDR1 is GTSNPN and CDR2 SVGIG (reference sequence). The CDR3: CAWKGQGTGGGYTF. The CDR3, as DNA: TGTGCCTGGAAGGGACAGGGGACGGGGGGCGGCTACACCTTC.

The chain links TRBV5-8 to TRBJ2-6, with a possible D match to TRBD2 (6 bases). V was shortened by 3 bases and J by 2 bases, with 6 bases between the two germline ends. The CDR3 has 14 residues. From germline, CDR1 is SGHTS and CDR2 YDEGEE. The CDR3 loop reads CASSWGAGANVLTF. CDR3 sequence (DNA): TGTGCCAGCAGCTGGGGGGCTGGGGCCAACGTCCTGACTTTC.

The rearrangement joins TRBV7-9 to TRBJ2-5; 10 bases agree with TRBD2. Germline CDR1 reads SEHNR; CDR2 reads FQNEAQ (reference sequence). With V trimmed by 5 bases and J by 11 bases, 20 bases remained unmatched. The CDR3 runs to 17 residues. CDR3 nucleotide sequence: TGTGCCAGCAGCCCAGGAGGACTAGCGGCCCCTTTGGGGGAGCAGTACTTC. Translated: CASSPGGLAAPLGEQYF.

The V call is TRBV4-3, the J call TRBJ1-6; 7 bases are a match to TRBD1. CDR1 LGHNA and CDR2 YSLEER come from the germline V gene. J gave up 10 bases and V 0 bases, and 12 bases lay outside the gene matches. This CDR3 region has 17 residues. CDR3 amino acids: CASSQERQGYSSSPLHF. The CDR3 region has the DNA TGCGCCAGCAGCCAAGAGCGACAGGGTTATTCAAGCTCACCCCTCCACTTT.

CDR3 protein: CASSLAREPYTEAFF. The CDR3, as DNA: TGTGCCAGCAGCTTGGCCCGGGAACCCTACACTGAAGCTTTCTTT. The rearrangement joins TRBV5-6 to TRBJ1-1; D is unclear. CDR3 length equals 15 residues. Germline lookup yields CDR1 SGHDT and CDR2 YYEEEE. Trimming left V 0 bases short and J 3 bases short, with 12 bases between.

V is TRBV25-1 and J is TRBJ2-1; D might be TRBD1 (6 bases). Trimming removed 6 bases at V and 4 bases at J, with 13 bases between. The CDR3 contains 14 residues. Looked up from germline, CDR1 is MGHDK and CDR2 is SYGVNS. The CDR3 spells CASRMPGEYNEQFF. CDR3 sequence (DNA): TGTGCCAGCAGGATGCCAGGGGAGTACAATGAGCAGTTCTTC.

This clone was seen a few times. The chain is built from TRBV15 and TRBJ1-5; perhaps TRBD1 as D (6 bases). CDR1 is LNHNV and CDR2 is YYDKDF in the germline V gene (reference sequence). The CDR3 has 15 amino acids. V was cut by 0 bases and J by 6 bases, with 12 bases left in between. CDR3 nucleotide sequence: TGTGCCACCAGCAGAGATGTCCAGGGGAGTCAGCCCCAGCATTTT. Amino acids: CATSRDVQGSQPQHF.

The V and J genes are TRBV19 and TRBJ2-7; the match to TRBD2 covers 8 bases. Germline CDR1 reads LNHDA; CDR2 reads SQIVND (reference sequence). The trim removed 5 bases at V and 7 bases at J, leaving 7 bases unmatched. The CDR3 has 13 residues. CDR3 nucleotides: TGTGCCAGTAGTCCATCGGGGGGGCCGGAGCAGTACTTC. It translates to CASSPSGGPEQYF.

J is TRBJ1-1 and V is TRBV6-5, with 7 positions matching TRBD1. CDR1 and CDR2 from the germline V gene are MNHEY and SVGAGI. Trimming at V came to 6 bases and at J to 8 bases, leaving 9 bases not matched to a gene. The CDR3 totals 13 residues. In nucleotides, the CDR3 is TGTGCCAGCAGCCAAACAGGGGTTAACGAAGCTTTCTTT. Translating it yields CASSQTGVNEAFF.

V and J are TRBV7-8 and TRBJ2-7; D might be TRBD2 (6 bases). The CDR3 is made up of 13 amino acids. In germline, CDR1 is SGHVS, CDR2 FQNEAQ. V lost 5 bases and J lost 12, with 20 bases in between. The CDR3 is CASSPPGGAGRYF. The CDR3 coding sequence is TGTGCCAGCAGCCCCCCCGGAGGGGCGGGGAGGTACTTC.